This entry concerns a single T cell receptor beta chain. The age range of participants was 18 to 89 years, with residence in some 25 US areas. In assigning cohorts, the study relied on participant-reported clinical history. The study counted Cohort 3 donors as recovered given two negative PCRs, clearance, or symptom resolution. TCRdb keeps only in-frame clones here, not all; method: immunoSEQ multiplex PCR. The repertoire holds about 280,000 clones, with 85% as singletons. This record comes from a study of blood T cell repertoires in COVID-19. Study at large: Both acute and convalescent COVID-19 samples were obtained from the United States, Italy and Spain.

The CDR3 is 14 amino acids. Trimming took 5 bases from V and 5 from J; bases not matched to a gene: 5. CDR1 and CDR2 (germline): SGHAT, FQNNGV. The sequence came from a woman aged 45-65 years who had recovered from COVID-19. Material for sequencing was PBMCs or T cells enriched from blood (not recorded which). V usage is TRBV11-2 and J usage is TRBJ2-7; 11 positions match TRBD2. The CDR3 here is CASSVTSGSNEQYF. In nucleotides, the CDR3 is TGTGCCAGCAGCGTCACTAGCGGGAGTAACGAGCAGTACTTC.